This T cell receptor (beta chain) is from a study of T cell responses to AZD1222 COVID-19 vaccine. Clones were read by immunoSEQ multiplex PCR, and TCRdb kept only the in-frame ones, dropping some. The sample has about 55,000 clones, nearly 90% seen once. Sample: peripheral blood, taken on day 0 of AZD1222 vaccination. The sequence was obtained from an adult in good health.

The CDR3 region has the DNA TGCGCCAGCAGCTTGGAACAGGAGCACAATGAGCAGTTCTTC. As protein: CASSLEQEHNEQFF. This chain joins TRBV5-1 and TRBJ2-1, with D perhaps matching TRBD1 (5 bases). The CDR3 contains 14 residues. Deletions cut 0 bases from V and 5 bases from J, with 9 bases between. CDR1 is SGHRS and CDR2 is YFSETQ in the germline V gene.